These 24 T cell receptor beta chains came from one sample sequenced in a study of PD-1 blockade in classical Hodgkin lymphoma. Exposure to brentuximab vedotin varied, and each patient had relapsed following autologous stem cell transplantation. The protocol was immunoSEQ multiplex PCR, while the TCRdb copy is restricted to in-frame clones and leaves out a portion. The sample lists under 20,000 clones, roughly 82% occurring once. Specimen: peripheral blood mononuclear cells (PBMCs), collected before the second cycle of nivolumab. The source of these receptors is a human donor with classical Hodgkin lymphoma.

This clone has only one observation. The chain links TRBV11-2 to TRBJ2-5, with D perhaps given as TRBD1 or TRBD2 (6 bases each). With 3 bases removed from V and 11 bases from J, the gap between germline ends came to 22 bases. CDR1 and CDR2 (germline): SGHAT, FQNNGV. The length of the CDR3 is 15 residues. Here the CDR3 DNA reads TGTGCCAGCAGCTTTTCGGCGACAGGACTACTTGAGCAGTACTTC. Translated, it gives CASSFSATGLLEQYF.

The chain carries TRBV6-5 and TRBJ1-5; 8 bases agree with TRBD1. Per germline, CDR1 MNHEY and CDR2 SVGAGI. V was pared by 8 bases and J by 11 bases, with 8 bases of the junction left unmatched. CDR3 size: 12 residues. The CDR3 region is CASRQGLGTQHF. CDR3 in DNA: TGTGCCAGCCGACAGGGGCTTGGGACCCAGCATTTT.

V is TRBV7-9 and J is TRBJ2-1, with TRBD2 matching 7 bases. The CDR3 is 11 residues long. The V and J ends lost 8 bases and 6 bases, in that order; junction bases with no gene match: 1. Per germline, CDR1 SEHNR and CDR2 FQNEAQ (reference sequence). The CDR3, as DNA: TGTGCCAGCGGGGAGGGCAATGAGCAGTTCTTC. Translated: CASGEGNEQFF.

The chain is built from TRBV6-4 and TRBJ1-6; TRBD1 matches at 8 bases. CDR3 length equals 16 residues. Per germline, CDR1 MRHNA and CDR2 SNTAGT. The trim removed 0 bases at V and 10 bases at J, leaving 8 bases unmatched. CDR3 protein: CASSDSIGQGASPLHF. CDR3 DNA sequence: TGTGCCAGCAGTGACTCGATAGGGCAGGGGGCATCACCCCTCCACTTT.

This chain connects TRBV5-1 to TRBJ2-7, with 9 bases fitting TRBD1. CDR1 and CDR2 (germline): SGHRS, YFSETQ. Trimming removed 0 bases from V and 2 bases from J; junction bases left unmatched: 3. The CDR3 loop spans 15 amino acids. The CDR3 reads CASSLGGTGPYEQYF. The CDR3 nucleotides are TGCGCCAGCAGCTTGGGGGGGACAGGGCCCTACGAGCAGTACTTC.

The chain is built from TRBV5-6 and TRBJ1-6; no firm D call. Germline-derived CDR1 and CDR2 are SGHDT and YYEEEE. The CDR3 totals 14 residues. Trimming took off 1 base at V and 10 bases at J, with 12 bases between the two ends. DNA for the CDR3: TGTGCCAGCAGCTTGACCTCGTCGGGGTCACCCCTCCACTTT. Amino acids: CASSLTSSGSPLHF.

V and J are TRBV4-3 and TRBJ2-7, with D perhaps TRBD1 (6 bases). The V and J ends lost 0 bases and 1 base respectively, with 7 bases between them. This CDR3 has 14 residues. The germline V gene has CDR1 LGHNA and CDR2 YSLEER. DNA of the CDR3: TGCGCCAGCAGCCAAGACAGGGGTTCCTACGAGCAGTACTTC. Its protein is CASSQDRGSYEQYF.

Comment on this clone: The junction and the germline gene differ at one end; a read error may be behind it. This chain uses TRBV6-5 with TRBJ2-1; unclear D gene. CDR1 and CDR2 from the germline V gene are MNHEY and SVGAGI. This CDR3 spans 11 amino acids. The CDR3 here is CASSSYDEQFF. CDR3 nucleotides: TGTGCCAGCAGTTCCTACGATGAGCAGTTCTTC.

The chain recombines TRBV11-2 with TRBJ2-2; no clear D gene. Trimming removed 8 bases from V and 7 bases from J, with 5 bases in between. In germline, CDR1 is SGHAT, CDR2 FQNNGV. This CDR3 region has 10 residues. The chain's CDR3 is CASSGGELFF. In DNA form, the CDR3 reads TGTGCCAGCTCCGGCGGGGAGCTGTTTTTT.

The chain recombines TRBV5-5 with TRBJ1-1, with no clear D. The CDR3 totals 13 residues. V was cut by 0 bases and J by 10 bases, with 13 bases left in between. CDR1 is SGHKS, CDR2 YYEKEE, per germline (reference sequence). This chain's CDR3 is CASSLERVLAAFF. The CDR3 DNA is TGTGCCAGCAGCTTGGAGCGAGTCCTTGCAGCTTTCTTT. The full variable domain, in which reference TRBV5-5 and TRBJ1-1 provide the parts outside the CDR3, is DAGVTQSPTHLIKTRGQQVTLRCSPISGHKSVSWYQQVLGQGPQFIFQYYEKEERGRGNFPDRFSARQFPNYSSELNVNALLLGDSALYLCASSLERVLAAFFGQGTRLTVV.

V usage is TRBV9 and J usage is TRBJ2-1, with D unclear. CDR1 and CDR2 (germline): SGDLS, YYNGEE. The CDR3 is made up of 13 amino acids. V lost 2 bases and J 12 bases, leaving 15 bases between the germline ends. CDR3 bases: TGTGCCAGCAGCGTCCCGGGTCAAGTGAGGCAGTTCTTC. Translation: CASSVPGQVRQFF. The variable domain in full, with the rest retrieved from reference TRBV9 and TRBJ2-1, is DSGVTQTPKHLITATGQRVTLRCSPRSGDLSVYWYQQSLDQGLQFLIQYYNGEERAKGNILERFSAQQFPDLHSELNLSSLELGDSALYFCASSVPGQVRQFFGPGTRLTVL.

This clone was counted once. The chain carries TRBV5-6 and TRBJ2-1; D remains unclear. This CDR3 contains 14 residues. From germline, CDR1 is SGHDT and CDR2 YYEEEE. V dropped 1 base and J dropped 14 bases, with 19 bases sitting between them. In nucleotides, the CDR3 is TGTGCCAGCAGCTTGCGTAACCTAGAGTTGGTAAAGTTCTTC. The encoded protein is CASSLRNLELVKFF.

V and J are TRBV9 and TRBJ2-2, with 8 bases lining up with TRBD1. CDR1 SGDLS and CDR2 YYNGEE come from the germline V gene. The CDR3 length is 16 residues. V gave up 4 bases and J gave up 3 bases; unmatched junction bases: 8. The CDR3 here is CASSPRTGLDTGELFF. CDR3 nucleotides: TGTGCCAGCAGCCCCCGGACAGGGTTGGACACCGGGGAGCTGTTTTTT. Combining the CDR3 with reference TRBV9 and TRBJ2-2 gives the whole variable domain DSGVTQTPKHLITATGQRVTLRCSPRSGDLSVYWYQQSLDQGLQFLIQYYNGEERAKGNILERFSAQQFPDLHSELNLSSLELGDSALYFCASSPRTGLDTGELFFGEGSRLTVL.

CDR3 protein: CASSLTTGGNYGYTF. CDR3 nucleotides: TGTGCCAGCAGTTTAACGACAGGGGGTAACTATGGCTACACCTTC. The chain recombines TRBV28 with TRBJ1-2; 9 positions match TRBD1. The CDR3 has 15 amino acids. V lost 2 bases to trimming and J lost 1 base; unmatched junction nucleotides: 2. The germline V gene encodes CDR1 MDHEN and CDR2 SYDVKM.

The V call is TRBV4-1, the J call TRBJ1-2; D may be TRBD1 (5 bases). CDR3 size: 13 residues. The V gene's germline CDR1 is MGHRA and CDR2 YSYEKL. Between the trimmed V and J ends, which lost 5 bases and 5 bases, there was a span of 12 bases. The CDR3 is CASSAQGDYGYTF. CDR3 nucleotide sequence: TGCGCCAGCAGCGCGCAGGGAGATTATGGCTACACCTTC.

This clone is a singleton in its sample. This chain links TRBV11-3 with TRBJ2-4, with 7 bases fitting TRBD1. From germline, CDR1 is SGHNT and CDR2 YENEEA. The CDR3 contains 16 residues. With V trimmed by 2 bases and J by 3 bases, 7 bases remained unmatched. The CDR3 region is CASSLLPGTVKNIQYF. As DNA, the CDR3 is TGTGCCAGCAGCTTACTCCCCGGGACAGTCAAAAACATTCAGTACTTC.

V usage is TRBV5-1 and J usage is TRBJ2-7; 9 bases align to TRBD1. The V gene end was trimmed by 3 bases and the J gene end by 7 bases; junction bases not matched to a gene: 11. The CDR3 is 15 amino acids. Germline loops: CDR1 SGHRS, CDR2 YFSETQ. The CDR3 spells CASSSGTGSLGEQYF. The CDR3 DNA is TGCGCCAGCAGCTCCGGGACAGGGAGTCTGGGTGAGCAGTACTTC.

The V call is TRBV5-1, the J call TRBJ2-4; the D gene is possibly TRBD2 (6 bases). The CDR3 runs 16 residues. V was clipped by 4 bases and J by 6 bases, with 20 bases between them. Germline lookup yields CDR1 SGHRS and CDR2 YFSETQ. The CDR3 coding sequence is TGCGCCAGCAGCCAAGAGGTGGGAGGTCGGGGAAACATTCAGTACTTC. This sequence encodes CASSQEVGGRGNIQYF.

The chain couples TRBV14 to TRBJ2-2; unclear D gene. The CDR3 sequence is 14 residues long. CDR1 is SGHDN and CDR2 is FVKESK in the germline V gene. V gave up 2 bases and J gave up 1 base, with 5 bases separating them. CDR3: CASSQYRNTGELFF. In nucleotides, the CDR3 is TGTGCCAGCAGCCAATACAGGAACACCGGGGAGCTGTTTTTT. The variable domain in full, with the rest retrieved from reference TRBV14 and TRBJ2-2, is EAGVTQFPSHSVIEKGQTVTLRCDPISGHDNLYWYRRVMGKEIKFLLHFVKESKQDESGMPNNRFLAERTGGTYSTLKVQPAELEDSGVYFCASSQYRNTGELFFGEGSRLTVL.

CDR3: CASSQWSRETNYGYTF. Written as DNA, the CDR3 is TGTGCCAGCAGCCAATGGTCAAGGGAGACTAACTATGGCTACACCTTC. The chain is built from TRBV14 and TRBJ1-2; D gene unclear. The CDR3 covers 16 residues. The germline V and J ends were trimmed by 2 bases and 0 bases, with 13 bases remaining between them. The V gene's germline CDR1 is SGHDN and CDR2 FVKESK.

The chain carries TRBV6-6 and TRBJ1-1, with D maybe TRBD1 (6 bases). CDR1 and CDR2 (germline): MNHNY, SVGAGI (reference sequence). The CDR3 totals 12 residues. V was shortened by 8 bases and J by 3 bases, with 10 bases between the two germline ends. The CDR3 loop reads CASQKGDTEAFF. CDR3 nucleotide sequence: TGTGCCAGCCAGAAGGGGGACACTGAAGCTTTCTTT.

The V call is TRBV6-6, the J call TRBJ2-5; no firm D call. The J call may be mistaken, given a closer DNA end match to TRBJ2-7. This CDR3 contains 13 residues. Germline values: CDR1 MNHNY, CDR2 SVGAGI (reference sequence). The CDR3 region has the DNA TGTGCCAGCAGTTCCTCGTCCTTTTACGAGCAGTACTTC. This encodes CASSSSSFYEQYF.

The chain is built from TRBV2 and TRBJ2-1, with a weak D call TRBD2 (7 bases). Germline CDR1 and CDR2: SNHLY and FYNNEI. With 8 bases removed from V and 8 bases from J, the gap between germline ends came to 10 bases. The CDR3 is 11 amino acids. The CDR3 here is CASEGGDEQFF. In nucleotides, the CDR3 is TGTGCCAGCGAGGGGGGGGATGAGCAGTTCTTC.

This sequence joins TRBV7-2 and TRBJ2-3; no firm D call. CDR1 SGHTA and CDR2 FQGNSA come from the germline V gene. V was cut by 6 bases and J by 3 bases, with 13 bases left in between. The CDR3 length is 14 residues. The CDR3 loop reads CASSYSGETDTQYF. CDR3 coding DNA: TGTGCCAGCAGTTACTCCGGAGAAACAGATACGCAGTATTTT.